Each of the 3 T cell receptor beta chains below was sequenced from the same sample in a study of vaccination effects on CD4 cells after COVID-19. Using immunoSEQ multiplex PCR, the repertoire was profiled, and TCRdb retains in-frame clones only, with some absent. In the table there are about 34,000 clones, roughly 73% of which are singletons. Antigen-specific CD4+ T cells expanded by the ViraFEST assay with viral peptide pools were then sequenced. Cultured cells yielded isolated CD4+ T cells after less than 11 days. The person was diagnosed with PCR-confirmed SARS-CoV-2 infection between March and December 2020. No antigens are known for them. The specimen comprised CD4+ T cells from PBMCs cultured with a peptide pool, sampled before COVID-19 vaccination. Receptor source: a human donor who had a prior SARS-CoV-2 infection.

This clone showed up just once. This chain's CDR3 is CASSSDSSYNEQFF. In DNA form, the CDR3 reads TGTGCCAGCAGCTCTGACAGCTCCTACAATGAGCAGTTCTTC. This rearrangement joins TRBV11-3 to TRBJ2-1, with a tentative D call TRBD1 (5 bases). The length of the CDR3 is 14 residues. Germline V gene sequence: CDR1 SGHNT, CDR2 YENEEA. With 4 bases removed from V and 0 bases from J, the gap between germline ends came to 7 bases.

The chain uses TRBV19 and TRBJ1-2; no reliable D call. The CDR3 length is 14 residues. The V end was cut by 7 bases, the J end by 8 bases, with 20 bases between. The germline CDR1 and CDR2 sequences are LNHDA and SQIVND (reference sequence). In DNA form, the CDR3 reads TGTGCCAGTACCCAAGTGCCCCTTGATTGGGGCTACACCTTC. Translating it yields CASTQVPLDWGYTF. Full variable domain (rest looked up from reference TRBV19 and TRBJ1-2): DGGITQSPKYLFRKEGQNVTLSCEQNLNHDAMYWYRQDPGQGLRLIYYSQIVNDFQKGDIAEGYSVSREKKESFPLTVTSAQKNPTAFYLCASTQVPLDWGYTFGSGTRLTVV.

V gene TRBV10-2 combines with J gene TRBJ2-3; tentatively, D is TRBD1 (6 bases). Between the trimmed V and J ends, which lost 8 bases and 3 bases, there was a span of 12 bases. The CDR3 runs 13 residues. Germline V lookup: CDR1 WSHSY, CDR2 SAAADI. CDR3 protein: CASGRGGTDTQYF. The CDR3 bases are TGCGCCAGCGGGAGAGGGGGTACAGATACGCAGTATTTT.